The present entry profiles one T cell receptor (beta chain) with its context. Its antigen is unidentified. The PCR was carried out with 60 Vbeta primers and 13 Jbeta primers. The repertoire was sequenced with immunoSEQ multiplex PCR; TCRdb's copy has only in-frame clones and lacks some. The sample data list 190,000 or so clones. The sample belongs to a study of cytomegalovirus exposure and HLA in healthy donors. Study-wide findings and caveats: Several of the most significant clusters appeared, in a later analysis, to be linked to common viral pathogens. In a later analysis, compared with equally common non-associated chains, HLA-associated beta chains were more expanded. Most observed TCR sequences were rare, whereas some public TCRs were detected in many donors.

The TCR was taken from a boy younger than 18 in good health and CMV-seronegative. The sequenced sample was PBMCs.

The CDR3 DNA reads as TGTGCCAGCATGCGACAGGGACCCTACGAGCAGTACTTC. Amino acid sequence: CASMRQGPYEQYF. The chain recombines TRBV28 with TRBJ2-7; 7 bases fit TRBD1. This CDR3 is built from 13 residues. CDR1 is MDHEN and CDR2 is SYDVKM in the germline V gene. Germline trimming cut 7 bases from V and 2 bases from J; bases unmatched to any gene: 5.